This T cell receptor (beta chain) stems from a study of cytomegalovirus exposure and HLA in healthy donors. Regarding the study as a whole: The study designated 150 or so TCR beta chains cytomegalovirus-associated.

Assay used: immunoSEQ multiplex PCR; TCRdb lists only in-frame clones, some missing. Among 160,000 or so clones listed, 70% to 90% were seen once. CDR3 length equals 21 residues. Germline V gene sequence: CDR1 MDHEN, CDR2 SYDVKM. With 3 bases removed from V and 3 bases from J, the gap between germline ends came to 33 bases. About this clone: Its matching antigen is unknown.

The sample comprised PBMCs. The chain recombines TRBV28 with TRBJ2-7; weak D call: TRBD2 (5 bases). This TCR came from a man aged 18 to 29 in good health and CMV-seronegative. The CDR3 reads CASSFSVSAGLKTITDYEQYV. The CDR3 nucleotides read TGTGCCAGCAGTTTTTCCGTGTCGGCTGGACTCAAGACGATAACCGACTACGAGCAGTACGTC.